This TCR beta chain was recorded in a study of T cells in Graves' hyperthyroidism and ophthalmopathy. Amplified regions were TCR beta CDR3 sequences from RNA transcripts. First-round RT-PCR of the TCR CDR3 relied on the HTBI primer set. TCRdb passed the multiplex PCR reads through MiXCR, listing each CDR3 protein once. The sample has approximately 610,000 distinct CDR3 sequences, around 15% seen once. CDR1 SGHAT and CDR2 FQNNGV come from the germline V gene. J was trimmed by 4 bases and V by 2 bases; bases with no gene match: 2. This CDR3 spans 14 amino acids. This clonotype came up many times. This chain connects TRBV11-2 to TRBJ2-5, with 9 bases identical to TRBD2. The source of this sequence is a woman between 40 and 50 years old with Graves' ophthalmopathy. Sequenced material: blood. CDR3 sequence: CASSLQLAGETQYF. The CDR3 nucleotides read TGTGCCAGCAGCTTACAACTAGCGGGAGAGACCCAGTACTTC. Combining the CDR3 with reference TRBV11-2 and TRBJ2-5 gives the whole variable domain EAGVAQSPRYKIIEKRQSVAFWCNPISGHATLYWYQQILGQGPKLLIQFQNNGVVDDSQLPKDRFSAERLKGVDSTLKIQPAKLEDSAVYLCASSLQLAGETQYFGPGTRLLVL.